Below, 32 T cell receptor beta chains from the same sample are listed, as sequenced in a study of spatial heterogeneity in lung cancer. Time point described: sample taken at primary tumor resection. Material for sequencing was whole RNA from tumor, nontumor lung or frozen PBMC, left unsorted. One entry per CDR3 protein, called by TCRdb with MiXCR from the 5' RACE reads. This table has approximately 47,000 distinct CDR3 sequences, roughly 7.2% appearing once. The input for sequencing was PBMCs, taken at surgery. These receptors came from a female donor with early-stage non-small cell lung cancer.

This clonotype was counted ten times or more. This chain connects TRBV6-2 or TRBV6-3 to TRBJ1-4; D unresolved. The V gene's germline CDR1 is MNHEY and CDR2 SVGEGT. The CDR3 sequence is 15 residues long. V was clipped by 5 bases and J by 7 bases, with 17 bases between them. The CDR3 here is CASSPDLSLGEKLFF. The CDR3 DNA reads TGTGCCAGCAGTCCAGACCTTTCCTTGGGTGAAAAACTGTTTTTT.

The gene calls are TRBV6-2 or TRBV6-3 and TRBJ1-2; 8 bases line up with TRBD1. The germline V gene has CDR1 MNHEY and CDR2 SVGEGT. CDR3 size: 12 residues. The trim removed 7 bases at V and 9 bases at J, leaving 7 bases unmatched. The DNA for the CDR3 is TGTGCCAGCACCGGGGACAGGCTGAGCTACACCTTC. It codes for CASTGDRLSYTF.

V usage is TRBV2 and J usage is TRBJ2-7; TRBD1 or TRBD2 may be the D gene (5 bases each). This CDR3 region has 14 residues. Per the germline V gene, CDR1 is SNHLY and CDR2 is FYNNEI. V dropped 4 bases and J dropped 0 bases, with 10 bases sitting between them. The CDR3 DNA reads TGTGCCAGCAGTGGCCATGGGGGCTCCTACGAGCAGTACTTC. Its protein product is CASSGHGGSYEQYF.

This clonotype was seen a handful of times. The J gene is TRBJ2-7, the V gene TRBV3-1; 9 bases line up with TRBD1. CDR1 is LGHDT and CDR2 is YNNKEL in the germline V gene (reference sequence). V shed 4 bases, J shed 5 bases, and the junction held 12 bases outside the gene matches. The CDR3 totals 16 residues. The DNA for the CDR3 is TGTGCCAGCAGCCCCCTCGGCGGGACAGGGCGAAACGAGCAGTACTTC. Protein: CASSPLGGTGRNEQYF.

This clonotype was counted many times. The chain employs TRBV11-2 and TRBJ2-5, with 8 positions matching TRBD2. The ends lost 3 bases at V and 1 base at J; junction bases unmatched: 7. This CDR3 region has 16 residues. Germline lookup yields CDR1 SGHAT and CDR2 FQNNGV. CDR3 amino acids: CASSFAGGGIQETQYF. In DNA form, the CDR3 reads TGTGCCAGCAGCTTTGCTGGCGGGGGGATCCAAGAGACCCAGTACTTC.

This clonotype was observed a handful of times. The chain links TRBV20-1 to TRBJ2-3; D may be TRBD2 (6 bases). Germline CDR1 and CDR2: DFQATT and SNEGSKA (reference sequence). This CDR3 comprises 17 residues. Trimming took off 4 bases at V and 0 bases at J, with 20 bases between the two ends. CDR3: CSANPSTSLASTDTQYF. In DNA form, the CDR3 reads TGCAGTGCTAACCCCTCCACTAGCCTTGCTAGCACAGATACGCAGTATTTT.

This clonotype has just a few counts. This chain joins TRBV12-3 or TRBV12-4 and TRBJ1-4, with unresolved D. Trimming shortened V by 5 bases and J by 3 bases, and 16 bases separated the two germline ends. CDR3 length: 16 residues. CDR3 in amino acids: CASSTHRGSSNEKLFF. In nucleotides, the CDR3 is TGTGCCAGCAGTACCCATCGAGGATCCTCTAATGAAAAACTGTTTTTT.

In its sample, this clonotype was seen many times. V is TRBV11-2 and J is TRBJ2-3; D gene unclear. CDR3 length: 11 residues. Germline V gives CDR1 SGHAT, CDR2 FQNNGV. Between the trimmed V and J ends, which lost 6 bases and 2 bases, there was a span of 3 bases. The CDR3 region is CASSFTDTQYF. The CDR3 DNA reads TGTGCCAGCAGTTTCACAGATACGCAGTATTTT.

This clonotype occurred a few times. The J gene is TRBJ1-5, the V gene TRBV25-1; D remains ambiguous. In germline, CDR1 is MGHDK, CDR2 SYGVNS. The CDR3 runs to 12 residues. Trimming left V 5 bases short and J 12 bases short, with 14 bases between. CDR3 in amino acids: CASSPSTGSQHF. CDR3 bases: TGTGCCAGCAGTCCAAGCACCGGGAGCCAGCATTTT.

This clonotype was counted at least ten times. V and J are TRBV11-3 and TRBJ2-5; D may be TRBD2 (6 bases). Trimming pared 5 bases from V and 2 bases from J, leaving 9 bases between. This CDR3 has 13 residues. Germline CDR1 and CDR2: SGHNT and YENEEA. The CDR3 DNA sequence: TGTGCCAGCAGCCGCGGGGTACAAGAGACCCAGTACTTC. It encodes CASSRGVQETQYF. Complete variable domain (other parts from reference TRBV11-3 and TRBJ2-5): EAGVVQSPRYKIIEKKQPVAFWCNPISGHNTLYWYLQNLGQGPELLIRYENEEAVDDSQLPKDRFSAERLKGVDSTLKIQPAELGDSAVYLCASSRGVQETQYFGPGTRLLVL.

The chain links TRBV10-3 to TRBJ2-1; 11 bases match TRBD2. The CDR3 length is 14 residues. CDR1 is ENHRY, CDR2 SYGVKD, per germline. Losses at the gene ends were 6 bases for V and 4 bases for J; bases not matched to a gene: 2. The CDR3 is CAISPSGGYNEQFF. The CDR3 DNA reads as TGTGCCATCAGCCCTAGCGGGGGGTACAATGAGCAGTTCTTC.

This clonotype has at least ten counts. The gene calls are TRBV10-3 and TRBJ1-2, with 11 bases aligning to TRBD1. CDR1 and CDR2 (germline): ENHRY, SYGVKD. There are 14 residues in the CDR3. V lost 4 bases and J lost 8; bases outside the gene matches: 6. For the CDR3, the DNA is TGTGCCATCAGTGGCCAGGGACAGGGGGAAGGCTACACCTTC. This sequence encodes CAISGQGQGEGYTF.

This clonotype was counted a few times. The chain couples TRBV15 to TRBJ1-5, with D unclear. The germline V gene has CDR1 LNHNV and CDR2 YYDKDF (reference sequence). This CDR3 spans 14 amino acids. V was shortened by 3 bases and J by 9 bases, with 15 bases between the two germline ends. CDR3 DNA sequence: TGTGCCACCAGCAGTGGGTCCCAGCGGGGGCCCCAGCATTTT. Its translation: CATSSGSQRGPQHF.

At least ten counts were recorded for this clonotype. The rearrangement joins TRBV27 to TRBJ1-4; no firm D call. CDR1 MNHEY and CDR2 SMNVEV come from the germline V gene (reference sequence). The ends were cut back, 2 bases at V and 6 bases at J, with 10 bases in the middle. This CDR3 is 14 amino acids long. CDR3: CASSLAWEDEKLFF. The CDR3 DNA follows: TGTGCCAGCAGTTTAGCTTGGGAGGATGAAAAACTGTTTTTT.

This clonotype occurred many times. J is TRBJ2-1 and V is TRBV7-8; D unresolved. The CDR3 has 13 amino acids. CDR1 and CDR2 from the germline V gene are SGHVS and FQNEAQ. The germline V and J ends were trimmed by 1 base and 9 bases, with 10 bases remaining between them. The CDR3 sequence is CASSLVRAAEQFF. In nucleotides, the CDR3 is TGTGCCAGCAGCTTAGTTCGGGCCGCTGAGCAGTTCTTC.

This clonotype appeared many times. The chain couples TRBV4-2 to TRBJ1-1; D possibly corresponds to TRBD1 (6 bases). Deletions cut 4 bases from V and 3 bases from J, with 12 bases between. This CDR3 has 14 amino acids. The germline V gene has CDR1 LGHNA and CDR2 YNFKEQ. CDR3 region: CASSPEGGDTEAFF. The CDR3 nucleotides read TGTGCCAGCAGCCCCGAAGGGGGGGACACTGAAGCTTTCTTT.

This clonotype came up many times. This chain uses TRBV29-1 with TRBJ2-1; weak D call: TRBD1 (5 bases). The CDR3 is made up of 13 amino acids. V gave up 4 bases and J gave up 2 bases, with 9 bases separating them. Germline V gene data show CDR1 as SQVTM and CDR2 as ANQGSEA. As DNA, the CDR3 is TGCAGCGTTGGGCCAGGGACCTACAATGAGCAGTTCTTC. It codes for CSVGPGTYNEQFF.

The sample holds many counts of this clonotype. This chain uses TRBV7-6 with TRBJ1-1; possible D gene TRBD1, 5 bases. In germline, CDR1 is SGHVS, CDR2 FNYEAQ. The V end lost 1 base, the J end lost 7 bases, and 10 bases lay between the germline ends. This CDR3 is built from 13 residues. The CDR3 nucleotides read TGTGCCAGCAGCTTAGAGGGGAGGGGTGAAGCTTTCTTT. Protein product: CASSLEGRGEAFF.

The CDR3 reads CASSSGQVPSAYNEQFF. Here the CDR3 DNA reads TGCGCCAGCAGCTCCGGACAGGTCCCATCTGCCTACAATGAGCAGTTCTTC. The chain combines TRBV5-1 with TRBJ2-1; 7 nucleotides agree with TRBD1. The trim removed 3 bases at V and 2 bases at J, leaving 11 bases unmatched. Germline loops: CDR1 SGHRS, CDR2 YFSETQ. The CDR3 runs to 17 residues.

This clonotype appeared a few times. V and J are TRBV25-1 and TRBJ1-6; a possible D gene is TRBD1 (5 bases). This CDR3 spans 13 amino acids. The V gene's germline CDR1 is MGHDK and CDR2 SYGVNS. The ends were cut back, 5 bases at V and 7 bases at J, with 9 bases in the middle. The CDR3: CASSKGANSPLHF. The CDR3 nucleotides are TGTGCCAGCAGTAAAGGGGCGAATTCACCCCTCCACTTT.

This clonotype was seen repeatedly, ten times or more. V usage is TRBV28 and J usage is TRBJ2-5, with TRBD2 matching 8 bases. This CDR3 spans 14 amino acids. V shed 3 bases, J shed 5 bases, and the junction held 5 bases outside the gene matches. Germline V CDR1 and CDR2: MDHEN, SYDVKM. The CDR3 loop is CASSFPGGDETQYF. CDR3 coding DNA: TGTGCCAGCAGTTTTCCCGGGGGGGACGAGACCCAGTACTTC.

This clonotype has more than one count but fewer than ten. The chain carries TRBV20-1 and TRBJ2-4; unclear D gene. Germline CDR1 reads DFQATT; CDR2 reads SNEGSKA (reference sequence). V dropped 6 bases and J dropped 0 bases, with 12 bases sitting between them. This CDR3 is built from 14 residues. The CDR3 reads CSAFYTLAKNIQYF. The CDR3 DNA follows: TGCAGTGCCTTCTATACCCTAGCCAAAAACATTCAGTACTTC.

This clonotype has only a few counts. In DNA form, the CDR3 reads TGCGCCAGCAGCCGCCTAATCGGGACAGGGGGGTTTAATGGCTACACCTTC. This codes for CASSRLIGTGGFNGYTF. The V gene is TRBV4-3, the J gene TRBJ1-2; 11 nucleotides agree with TRBD1. In germline, CDR1 is LGHNA, CDR2 YSLEER. The CDR3 spans 17 residues. After removal of 4 bases from V and 6 bases from J, the junction contained 13 bases not matched to a gene.

A few counts support this clonotype. The V and J genes are TRBV9 and TRBJ1-4, with a tentative D call TRBD1 (5 bases). The CDR3 loop spans 14 amino acids. CDR1 is SGDLS and CDR2 is YYNGEE in the germline V gene. V was trimmed by 3 bases and J by 4 bases, leaving 10 bases between them. CDR3 DNA: TGTGCCAGCAGCGCCCAGGGTTTTAATGAAAAACTGTTTTTT. Amino acid sequence: CASSAQGFNEKLFF.

The V and J genes are TRBV3-1 and TRBJ1-1, with TRBD1 as a possible D gene (6 bases). Germline assignment: CDR1 LGHDT and CDR2 YNNKEL (reference sequence). This CDR3 comprises 13 residues. V was shortened by 1 base and J by 7 bases, with 10 bases between the two germline ends. The CDR3 coding sequence is TGTGCCAGCAGCCAAGCTGGGGGCAGTGAAGCTTTCTTT. Residues: CASSQAGGSEAFF.

V gene TRBV13 combines with J gene TRBJ1-1; D gene unclear. The V end lost 5 bases, the J end lost 2 bases, and 3 bases lay between the germline ends. This CDR3 is 11 amino acids long. From germline, CDR1 is PRHDT and CDR2 FYEKMQ (reference sequence). The CDR3 loop is CASSENTEAFF. CDR3 sequence (DNA): TGTGCCAGCAGCGAAAACACTGAAGCTTTCTTT. Full variable domain (rest looked up from reference TRBV13 and TRBJ1-1): AAGVIQSPRHLIKEKRETATLKCYPIPRHDTVYWYQQGPGQDPQFLISFYEKMQSDKGSIPDRFSAQQFSDYHSELNMSSLELGDSALYFCASSENTEAFFGQGTRLTVV.

This clonotype has a handful of counts. The V call is TRBV14, the J call TRBJ2-7, with D possibly matching TRBD2 (6 bases). Germline loops: CDR1 SGHDN, CDR2 FVKESK. This CDR3 comprises 15 residues. Trimming removed 1 base at V and 3 bases at J, with 13 bases between. CDR3: CASSQGIGGVYEQYF. The DNA of the CDR3 is TGTGCCAGCAGCCAAGGGATCGGCGGGGTCTACGAGCAGTACTTC.

In its sample, this clonotype was seen many times. The chain employs TRBV19 and TRBJ2-1; D is perhaps TRBD2 (5 bases). This CDR3 has 14 residues. Germline V lookup: CDR1 LNHDA, CDR2 SQIVND (reference sequence). Trimming took 7 bases from V and 5 from J, leaving 15 bases between them. Here the CDR3 reads CASTPGISNNEQFF. CDR3 DNA: TGTGCCAGTACTCCGGGGATCTCAAACAATGAGCAGTTCTTC. The full variable domain, its missing parts supplied by reference TRBV19 and TRBJ2-1, is DGGITQSPKYLFRKEGQNVTLSCEQNLNHDAMYWYRQDPGQGLRLIYYSQIVNDFQKGDIAEGYSVSREKKESFPLTVTSAQKNPTAFYLCASTPGISNNEQFFGPGTRLTVL.

This clonotype occurred a few times. The chain has TRBV6-2 or TRBV6-3 and TRBJ1-1, with 9 bases that match TRBD1. Germline V CDR1 and CDR2: MNHEY, SVGEGT. There are 16 residues in the CDR3. With V trimmed by 5 bases and J by 1 base, 8 bases remained unmatched. This CDR3 is CASSGPTGGPNTEAFF. The CDR3 DNA reads TGTGCCAGCAGTGGACCGACAGGGGGTCCGAACACTGAAGCTTTCTTT.

This clonotype was counted at least ten times. This rearrangement joins TRBV19 to TRBJ1-1; 11 nucleotides agree with TRBD1. The V segment lost 4 bases and the J segment 1 base; nucleotides outside the gene matches: 2. Germline V gene lookup returns CDR1 LNHDA and CDR2 SQIVND (reference sequence). The CDR3 spans 15 residues. DNA for the CDR3: TGTGCCAGTAGTAGGACAGGGGGCTCGAACACTGAAGCTTTCTTT. It translates to CASSRTGGSNTEAFF.

In this sample, this clonotype turned up many times. V and J are TRBV5-6 and TRBJ2-7; perhaps TRBD1 as D (5 bases). The germline V and J ends were trimmed by 4 bases and 1 base, with 9 bases remaining between them. The CDR3 runs 13 residues. Germline V gene sequence: CDR1 SGHDT, CDR2 YYEEEE. The chain's CDR3 is CASSSRVSYEQYF. The DNA for the CDR3 is TGTGCCAGCAGCAGCAGGGTTTCCTACGAGCAGTACTTC.

This clonotype was observed a handful of times. The V call is TRBV7-3, the J call TRBJ2-6; no firm D call. Germline V CDR1 and CDR2: SGHTA, FQGTGA. V was trimmed by 1 base and J by 3 bases, leaving 4 bases between them. The CDR3 extends over 14 amino acids. The CDR3 DNA follows: TGTGCCAGCAGCTTAAATTTTGGGGCCAACGTCCTGACTTTC. Protein product: CASSLNFGANVLTF.